The clone carrying this TCR beta chain showed up just a few times. Isolation yielded PBMCs, at least 7 million per sample, in every case. These data originate in a study of blood T cells in healthy people across ages. Together with a sample-barcoded 5' primer, a J-beta primer mix was included in a second PCR lasting about 6 to 11 cycles. Each cDNA molecule carried a tag from a template-switch adaptor that contained 12 random nucleotides. Per-sample output comprised a minimum of 2.5 million paired-end reads containing CDR3. TCRdb ran MiXCR on the 5' RACE reads and lists one entry per CDR3 protein. The sample has about 570,000 distinct CDR3 sequences, about 26% seen once; the top ten hold approximately 3.6%. This CDR3 contains 15 residues. V lost 2 bases and J 0 bases, leaving 9 bases between the germline ends. Germline lookup yields CDR1 SGHKS and CDR2 YYEKEE (reference sequence). These same records also appear under a second study, on T cells of mothers and their children.

V usage is TRBV5-5 and J usage is TRBJ2-1, with D hard to call. Input material: blood. This receptor was obtained from a boy aged 2 to 9 in good health. CDR3 loop: CASSLAQHSYNEQFF. The CDR3 bases are TGTGCCAGCAGCTTAGCACAGCACTCCTACAATGAGCAGTTCTTC. Together with reference TRBV5-5 and TRBJ2-1, the CDR3 gives the full variable domain: DAGVTQSPTHLIKTRGQQVTLRCSPISGHKSVSWYQQVLGQGPQFIFQYYEKEERGRGNFPDRFSARQFPNYSSELNVNALLLGDSALYLCASSLAQHSYNEQFFGPGTRLTVL.